This TCR beta chain stems from a study of cytomegalovirus exposure and HLA in healthy donors. Regarding the study as a whole: Later analysis associated a missense DCLRE1C variant with TCR beta V- and J-gene trimming. Most TCR beta V segments were productive about 87% or about 30% of the time in an earlier analysis.

Per germline, CDR1 MNHNY and CDR2 SVGAGI (reference sequence). CDR3 length: 14 amino acids. On this clone: The antigen is undetermined.

Primers included in the PCR were 60 Vbeta and 13 Jbeta primers. Sequenced by immunoSEQ multiplex PCR; TCRdb stores in-frame clones only, minus some. The top ten hold roughly 2.8% of the sample, which has fewer than 250,000 clones, 74% seen once. The V and J genes are TRBV6-6 and TRBJ2-5; D uncertain. Matching the DNA end better, TRBJ2-7 makes the J call doubtful. This clonotype originated in a woman aged 25-40 years in good health and CMV-seropositive. The sequenced material came from PBMCs. CDR3 nucleotide sequence: TGTGCCAGCAGTTACCTCTCCTCCGACTACGAGCAGTACTTC. Translation gives CASSYLSSDYEQYF.